The rows below give T cell receptor beta chains drawn from one sample of a study of blood T cell repertoires in COVID-19. Method: immunoSEQ multiplex PCR; TCRdb's copy keeps in-frame clones and lacks some. The data hold about 200,000 clones, with over 80% observed a single time. The sequencing sample was made of peripheral blood. Receptor source: a man in his forties or fifties with acute or convalescent COVID-19. CDR3s include the opening cysteine and the closing phenylalanine or tryptophan. D genes are given only for firm matches. The size field is filled for only some rows; it gives once, few, many or a size class.

NA NA TRBJ2-1 TRBV11-3 CASSLNGPEPEQFF TGTGCCAGCAGCTTAAATGGGCCTGAGCCTGAGCAGTTCTTC
NA NA TRBJ1-5 TRBV6-5 CASRKGQGSNQPQHF TGTGCCAGCAGAAAGGGGCAGGGGAGCAATCAGCCCCAGCATTTT
TRBD1 few TRBJ1-1 TRBV19 CASSMTGTGNTEAFF TGTGCCAGTAGTATGACGGGGACAGGGAACACTGAAGCTTTCTTT
TRBD1 NA TRBJ2-7 TRBV7-8 CASSRTGSYEQYF TGTGCCAGCAGCCGGACAGGGAGTTACGAGCAGTACTTC
NA NA TRBJ1-3 TRBV29-1 CSVVRGGGNTIYF TGCAGCGTTGTCCGGGGTGGAGGAAACACCATATATTTT
NA NA TRBJ2-7 TRBV2 CASSVGSYEQYF TGTGCCAGCAGTGTGGGCAGCTACGAGCAGTACTTC
TRBD1 NA TRBJ1-4 TRBV7-9 CASSARQGSNEKLFF TGTGCCAGCAGCGCCCGACAGGGATCTAATGAAAAACTGTTTTTT
NA NA TRBJ2-3 TRBV19 CASSHQDTQYF TGTGCCAGTAGTCATCAAGATACGCAGTATTTT
TRBD1 NA TRBJ1-1 TRBV28 CASSLTGATEAFF TGTGCCAGCAGTTTGACAGGGGCCACTGAAGCTTTCTTT
TRBD2 NA TRBJ2-1 TRBV3-1/TRBV3-2 CASSQVGAGDEQFF TGTGCCAGCAGCCAAGTAGGGGCGGGGGATGAGCAGTTCTTC
NA NA TRBJ2-1 TRBV7-9 CASSLAGASTYNEQFF TGTGCCAGCAGCTTAGCGGGGGCTAGCACCTACAATGAGCAGTTCTTC
NA NA TRBJ2-1 TRBV29-1 CSVSESLEQFF TGCAGCGTCTCCGAGTCCCTTGAGCAGTTCTTC
NA NA TRBJ1-2 TRBV19 CASSPRTGLGGDTF TGTGCCAGTAGCCCCCGGACCGGCTTGGGAGGGGACACCTTC